A single sample is the source of the 6 T cell receptor beta chains below, sequenced in a study of response to subunit inactivated influenza vaccine. One entry per CDR3 protein, called by TCRdb with MiXCR from the RT-PCR reads. The sample consists of some 500,000 distinct CDR3 sequences, 25% of them appearing once. Sequenced material: CD4+ T cells sorted from PBMCs, taken about 5 days after vaccination. The receptors were sampled from a man aged 45-65 years who received an inactivated influenza vaccine.

This clonotype was seen only a few times. The chain recombines TRBV6-2 or TRBV6-3 with TRBJ2-3; D remains unclear. V was trimmed by 0 bases and J by 7 bases, leaving 11 bases between them. CDR1 and CDR2 (germline): MNHEY, SVGEGT. The CDR3 extends over 14 amino acids. This chain's CDR3 is CASSYSASRHTQYF. CDR3 bases: TGTGCCAGCAGTTACTCGGCTAGTAGGCATACGCAGTATTTT.

V usage is TRBV4-2 and J usage is TRBJ2-1; 12 nucleotides agree with TRBD2. This CDR3 is 16 amino acids long. Germline-derived CDR1 and CDR2 are LGHNA and YNFKEQ. V lost 4 bases, J lost 8 bases, and 9 bases stayed unmatched. The chain's CDR3 is CASSPRTSGKRDEQFF. The CDR3 nucleotides read TGTGCCAGCAGCCCGCGGACTAGCGGGAAGAGGGATGAGCAGTTCTTC.

The rearrangement joins TRBV6-5 to TRBJ2-1; 8 nucleotides line up with TRBD1. The CDR3 is 18 residues long. With 0 bases clipped from V and 6 bases from J, the junction kept 13 bases outside the gene matches. Germline CDR1 is MNHEY and CDR2 is SVGAGI. Written as DNA, the CDR3 is TGTGCCAGCAGTTACTCCGATCGTGACAGGGGAGTTTCCAATGAGCAGTTCTTC. Protein sequence: CASSYSDRDRGVSNEQFF.

CDR3 sequence (DNA): TGCGCCAGCTCTCCGACAGGGGGAGGGGGTCAGCCCCAGCATTTT. The encoded protein is CASSPTGGGGQPQHF. The V and J genes are TRBV4-1 and TRBJ1-5; 9 positions match TRBD1. Germline CDR1 and CDR2: MGHRA and YSYEKL. Trimming at V came to 8 bases and at J to 6 bases, leaving 11 bases not matched to a gene. CDR3 length: 15 amino acids.

Notes on this clonotype: Just one base apart from a much larger clone, this may be a read error. The genes are TRBV29-1 and TRBJ2-5, with D perhaps matching TRBD1 (5 bases). Trimming took 7 bases from V and 7 from J, leaving 34 bases between them. Germline loops: CDR1 SQVTM, CDR2 ANQGSEA. This CDR3 comprises 18 residues. The CDR3: CSATMDGGAAFSVGTQYF. In nucleotides, the CDR3 is TGCAGCGCCACGATGGATGGTGGGGCAGCCTTCAGCGTTGGGACCCAGTACTTC.

This clonotype came up a few times. The rearrangement uses TRBV6-2 or TRBV6-3 and TRBJ2-7, with 8 bases matching TRBD2. The CDR3 is 16 residues long. Per the germline V gene, CDR1 is MNHEY and CDR2 is SVGEGT. J lost 4 bases, V lost 0 bases, and 8 bases had no gene match. Here the CDR3 DNA reads TGTGCCAGCAGTTACTCGGTTTCGGGAGGGCTGTACGAGCAGTACTTC. It yields the protein CASSYSVSGGLYEQYF.